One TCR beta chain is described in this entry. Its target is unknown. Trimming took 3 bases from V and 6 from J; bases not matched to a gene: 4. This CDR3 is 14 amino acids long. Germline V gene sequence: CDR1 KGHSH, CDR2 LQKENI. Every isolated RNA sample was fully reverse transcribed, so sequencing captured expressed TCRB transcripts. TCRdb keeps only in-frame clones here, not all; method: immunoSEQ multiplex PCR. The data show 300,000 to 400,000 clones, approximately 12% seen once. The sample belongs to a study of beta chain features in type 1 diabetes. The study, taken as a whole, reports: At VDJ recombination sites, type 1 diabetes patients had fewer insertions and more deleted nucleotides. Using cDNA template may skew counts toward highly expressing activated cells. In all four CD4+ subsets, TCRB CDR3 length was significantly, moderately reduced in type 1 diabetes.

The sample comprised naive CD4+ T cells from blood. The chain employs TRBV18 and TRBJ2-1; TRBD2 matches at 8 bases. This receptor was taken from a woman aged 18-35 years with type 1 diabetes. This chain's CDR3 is CASSPPAGGNEQFF. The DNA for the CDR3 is TGTGCCAGCTCACCCCCGGCGGGAGGCAATGAGCAGTTCTTC.